Here is one TCR beta chain with its context. The sample belongs to a study of blood T cell repertoires in COVID-19. Study in general: Samples representing acute and convalescent COVID-19 were sourced from the United States, Italy and Spain. PBMCs, B-cell-depleted T cells, or T cells were the source of the cDNA or gDNA that made up the material.

Recruits, aged about 18 to 100 years, lived in 25 or so US areas. The CDR3 is 18 residues long. CDR1 is SGHAT, CDR2 FQNNGV, per germline. V lost 0 bases and J lost 5, with 23 bases in between. Original processing methods: Amplified reference gene primers provided the basis for estimating nucleated cell counts. Assay used: immunoSEQ multiplex PCR; TCRdb lists only in-frame clones, some missing. Clone size and the V and J calls come from that table; the DNA yielded D and trimming. This table holds around 200,000 clones, 70% to 90% found once. The sequencing sample was made of PBMCs or T cells enriched from blood (not recorded which). The chain recombines TRBV11-2 with TRBJ2-7; D perhaps matches TRBD2 (5 bases). This receptor was obtained from a woman aged 40 to 55 with acute COVID-19. DNA of the CDR3: TGTGCCAGCAGCTTAGAGTCATTTAGCCTGTTCGGGATCCACGAGCAGTACTTC. Its translation: CASSLESFSLFGIHEQYF.